This record looks at one T cell receptor (beta chain) sequence and its context. Its cognate antigen is unknown. CDR1 and CDR2 (germline): SGHTA, FQGNSA. The CDR3 spans 12 residues. Trimming shortened V by 3 bases and J by 1 base, and 0 bases separated the two germline ends. The sample originates from a study of radiotherapy plus CTLA-4 blockade in lung cancer. Whole-study results and caveats: Early clone dynamics of blood T cells, plus interferon-beta, reportedly predicted response best.

The table came from immunoSEQ multiplex PCR; TCRdb's copy has only in-frame clones and leaves some out. The repertoire includes some 74,000 clones, about 80% of them detected once, and 7.1% sits in the top ten. This rearrangement joins TRBV7-2 to TRBJ2-2; D gene uncertain. The specimen was peripheral blood, collected from a patient treated with radiotherapy plus ipilimumab. The sequence was collected from a human donor with non-small cell lung cancer who had a complete response to radiotherapy plus ipilimumab. CDR3 bases: TGTGCCAGCAGCTTGAACACCGGGGAGCTGTTTTTT. Residues: CASSLNTGELFF.